Each of the 25 T cell receptor beta chains below was sequenced from the same sample in a study of cytomegalovirus exposure and HLA in healthy donors. 13 Jbeta primers and 60 Vbeta primers were used for the PCR. Produced via immunoSEQ multiplex PCR; TCRdb's table is partial and in-frame only. The profile covers approximately 200,000 clones, with roughly 80% appearing a single time and 3% to 4% taken by the ten largest. Input material: PBMCs. All receptors come from a woman aged 25 to 39 in good health and CMV-seropositive.

The gene calls are TRBV1 and TRBJ2-7; the table's D call, TRBD2, was not checked against the DNA. TRBV1 counts as a pseudogene. The CDR3 is 15 residues long. The chain's CDR3 is CTSSQRGRPTYEQYF. The CDR3, as DNA: TGCACCAGCAGCCAACGCGGGCGTCCGACCTACGAGCAGTACTTC.

There are a few counts of this clone. The chain couples TRBV6-5 to TRBJ1-1; TRBD1 aligns across 7 bases. J gave up 5 bases and V 1 base, and 7 bases lay outside the gene matches. Germline lookup yields CDR1 MNHEY and CDR2 SVGAGI. The CDR3 is 15 amino acids. The CDR3 nucleotides are TGTGCCAGCAGTTACTATGACAGGGCTGGAACTGAAGCTTTCTTT. As protein: CASSYYDRAGTEAFF.

Comment on this clone: The conserved phenylalanine or tryptophan normally closing the CDR3 is absent here, so this likely arose from a read error. The rearrangement joins TRBV6-6 to TRBJ2-7; 12 bases fit TRBD1. This CDR3 region has 15 residues. Germline CDR1 is MNHNY and CDR2 is SVGAGI (reference sequence). J gave up 5 bases and V 0 bases, and 2 bases lay outside the gene matches. CDR3 residues: CASSYSGTGGHEQYS. As DNA, the CDR3 is TGTGCCAGCAGTTACTCGGGGACAGGGGGCCACGAGCAGTACTCC.

The V call is TRBV4-1, the J call TRBJ2-1; D is uncertain. V shed 2 bases and J shed 7 bases, with 9 bases lying between them. The CDR3 is made up of 13 amino acids. CDR1 and CDR2 (germline): MGHRA, YSYEKL. As DNA, the CDR3 is TGCGCCAGCAGCCAAAGAGCTAAGAATGAGCAGTTCTTC. Translated: CASSQRAKNEQFF.

The CDR3 sequence is CASSPGDRDNEKLFF. The CDR3 DNA follows: TGTGCCAGCAGCCCAGGTGACAGGGACAATGAAAAACTGTTTTTT. The rearrangement links TRBV11-2 to TRBJ1-4; 7 nucleotides match TRBD1. CDR3 size: 15 residues. With V trimmed by 5 bases and J by 5 bases, 8 bases remained unmatched. Germline assignment: CDR1 SGHAT and CDR2 FQNNGV.

This clone was observed a few times. V is TRBV11-2 and J is TRBJ2-3; no reliable D call. Germline CDR1 is SGHAT and CDR2 is FQNNGV. Trimming took off 2 bases at V and 2 bases at J, with 5 bases between the two ends. The CDR3 runs to 13 residues. The DNA for the CDR3 is TGTGCCAGCAGCTTATTGTACACAGATACGCAGTATTTT. The encoded protein is CASSLLYTDTQYF.

This chain uses TRBV27 with TRBJ2-1; a weak D match, TRBD1 (5 bases). This CDR3 has 13 amino acids. Germline values: CDR1 MNHEY, CDR2 SMNVEV (reference sequence). V lost 4 bases to trimming and J lost 10 bases, with 14 bases between them. The CDR3 DNA sequence: TGTGCCAGCAGTTCGCGAATTGACAGCGAGCAGTTCTTC. This translates into CASSSRIDSEQFF.

V is TRBV11-3 and J is TRBJ2-1; no definite D call. This CDR3 region has 12 residues. V was pared by 8 bases and J by 5 bases, with 10 bases between. The germline CDR1 and CDR2 sequences are SGHNT and YENEEA. The DNA of the CDR3 is TGTGCCAGCGGTTCAGTACACAATGAGCAGTTCTTC. This codes for CASGSVHNEQFF.

This chain uses TRBV19 with TRBJ1-5, with 8 bases fitting TRBD1. J gave up 0 bases and V 5 bases, and 3 bases lay outside the gene matches. Germline CDR1 and CDR2: LNHDA and SQIVND (reference sequence). CDR3 length: 15 residues. CDR3 amino acids: CASSPTGGSNQPQHF. In DNA, the CDR3 is TGTGCCAGTAGTCCCACAGGGGGTAGCAATCAGCCCCAGCATTTT.

This clone occurred a few times. This sequence joins TRBV4-1 and TRBJ1-4; D is possibly TRBD1 (6 bases). The CDR3 is made up of 16 amino acids. V was clipped by 1 base and J by 5 bases, with 14 bases between them. Germline CDR1 MGHRA, CDR2 YSYEKL. In DNA form, the CDR3 reads TGCGCCAGCAGCCAAGCTACGGGACACCCAAATGAAAAACTGTTTTTT. Protein sequence: CASSQATGHPNEKLFF.

V gene TRBV7-2 combines with J gene TRBJ2-7; 9 bases are shared with TRBD1. The CDR3 totals 15 residues. Trimming at V came to 2 bases and at J to 6 bases, leaving 8 bases not matched to a gene. CDR1 and CDR2 (germline): SGHTA, FQGNSA. In DNA form, the CDR3 reads TGTGCCAGCAGCTTATACGGGACAGGGAGGCGCGAGCAGTACTTC. Its translation is CASSLYGTGRREQYF.

This clone was seen more than once but under ten times. The chain combines TRBV2 with TRBJ2-2, with D possibly being TRBD1 (5 bases). CDR3 length equals 14 residues. The V and J ends lost 7 bases and 4 bases respectively, with 13 bases between them. CDR1 SNHLY and CDR2 FYNNEI come from the germline V gene. The CDR3 is CASKGPDSTGELFF. The CDR3 DNA reads as TGTGCCAGCAAGGGGCCTGATTCCACCGGGGAGCTGTTTTTT.

The chain has TRBV28 and TRBJ1-4, with a weak D call TRBD1 (6 bases). V lost 1 base, J lost 0 bases, and 18 bases lay in between. This CDR3 region has 19 residues. The V gene's germline CDR1 is MDHEN and CDR2 SYDVKM. Here the CDR3 DNA reads TGTGCCAGCAGTTTATACCGGGTCCCACAGGGTGCAACTAATGAAAAACTGTTTTTT. Translated: CASSLYRVPQGATNEKLFF.

The chain uses TRBV7-2 and TRBJ1-5, with TRBD1 identical over 8 bases. With V trimmed by 5 bases and J by 0 bases, 0 bases remained unmatched. Germline CDR1 SGHTA, CDR2 FQGNSA. This CDR3 comprises 14 residues. The CDR3 spells CASSQGASNQPQHF. CDR3 bases: TGTGCCAGCAGCCAGGGGGCTAGCAATCAGCCCCAGCATTTT.

Worth noting for this clone: A read error may account for a junction end that differs from germline. The chain employs TRBV7-9 and TRBJ2-1; maybe TRBD2 (6 bases). Germline V gene sequence: CDR1 SEHNR, CDR2 FQNEAQ (reference sequence). CDR3 length: 14 residues. The CDR3 spells CSSVRESSYNEQFF. DNA for the CDR3: TGTTCCAGCGTACGGGAGAGCTCCTACAATGAGCAGTTCTTC.

Of note for this clone: Other DNA sequences in this sample translate to the same CDR3. The genes are TRBV19 and TRBJ1-2; TRBD1 aligns across 8 bases. Per the germline V gene, CDR1 is LNHDA and CDR2 is SQIVND (reference sequence). With V trimmed by 7 bases and J by 3 bases, 7 bases remained unmatched. The CDR3 runs to 14 residues. This CDR3 is CASTPGGSDYGYTF. CDR3 DNA sequence: TGTGCCAGTACCCCAGGGGGCTCAGACTATGGCTACACCTTC.

The CDR3 DNA reads TGTGCCAGCAGCCCGAGGTCTAGCGGAGACCCTAGGGAGCAGTACTTC. Its protein product is CASSPRSSGDPREQYF. The chain recombines TRBV7-6 with TRBJ2-7, with TRBD2 identical over 7 bases. The CDR3 is 16 residues long. Germline V gives CDR1 SGHVS, CDR2 FNYEAQ. Trimming removed 5 bases from V and 7 bases from J; junction bases left unmatched: 17.

The CDR3 loop reads CASSAKSLRETQYF. For the CDR3, the DNA is TGTGCCAGCAGCGCGAAGTCGCTCCGTGAGACCCAGTACTTC. V usage is TRBV7-9 and J usage is TRBJ2-5; D remains unclear. This CDR3 is built from 14 residues. Germline V gives CDR1 SEHNR, CDR2 FQNEAQ (reference sequence). Trimming took 5 bases from V and 5 from J, leaving 15 bases between them.

The CDR3 bases are TGTGCCAGCAGCCAAAGCCCGAGGTGGGACATTCAGTACTTC. Protein product: CASSQSPRWDIQYF. The J gene is TRBJ2-4, the V gene TRBV14, with unresolved D. The CDR3 is 14 residues long. Germline loops: CDR1 SGHDN, CDR2 FVKESK. Trimming removed 2 bases at V and 8 bases at J, with 13 bases between.

V gene TRBV6-1 combines with J gene TRBJ2-7, with no clear D. With 11 bases removed from V and 4 bases from J, the gap between germline ends came to 12 bases. The CDR3 has 11 amino acids. Germline assignment: CDR1 MNHNS and CDR2 SASEGT. The CDR3 is CAVPGAYEQYF. In DNA form, the CDR3 reads TGTGCCGTCCCTGGAGCTTACGAGCAGTACTTC.

V gene TRBV5-1 combines with J gene TRBJ1-6; D perhaps matches TRBD1 (6 bases). This CDR3 has 14 amino acids. V was clipped by 4 bases and J by 8 bases, with 13 bases between them. Looked up from germline, CDR1 is SGHRS and CDR2 is YFSETQ. The CDR3 is CASSLRGRDSPLHF. The CDR3 DNA follows: TGCGCCAGCAGCCTCAGGGGAAGAGATTCACCCCTCCACTTT.

This chain links TRBV18 with TRBJ2-1; no clear D. Germline assignment: CDR1 KGHSH and CDR2 LQKENI. V lost 5 bases and J lost 9, with 17 bases in between. The CDR3 extends over 14 amino acids. The CDR3 loop reads CASSSSLETPEQFF. In nucleotides, the CDR3 is TGTGCCAGCTCATCCTCCCTAGAAACCCCTGAGCAGTTCTTC. The complete variable domain, with remaining parts taken from reference TRBV18 and TRBJ2-1, reads NAGVMQNPRHLVRRRGQEARLRCSPMKGHSHVYWYRQLPEEGLKFMVYLQKENIIDESGMPKERFSAEFPKEGPSILRIQQVVRGDSAAYFCASSSSLETPEQFFGPGTRLTVL.

This clone was observed a single time. The chain employs TRBV7-9 and TRBJ2-5; TRBD2 might be the D (5 bases). The DNA matches TRBJ2-7 better at its end, which makes the J call doubtful. Germline CDR1 and CDR2: SEHNR and FQNEAQ (reference sequence). The CDR3 consists of 12 residues. The CDR3 nucleotides are TGTGCCAGCAGCCCGGGAAGGCGCGAGCAGTACTTC. It encodes CASSPGRREQYF.

The J gene is TRBJ1-3, the V gene TRBV6-1, with 7 bases lining up with TRBD1. CDR1 is MNHNS, CDR2 SASEGT, per germline. The CDR3 has 16 residues. Trimming took 0 bases from V and 0 from J; bases not matched to a gene: 2. The CDR3 region is CASSEAGQVSGNTIYF. CDR3 DNA sequence: TGTGCCAGCAGTGAAGCCGGACAGGTCTCTGGAAACACCATATATTTT.

Only a few counts were recorded for this clone. This chain links TRBV5-1 with TRBJ2-3, with TRBD1 matching over 7 bases. The CDR3 runs to 14 residues. Germline V gene sequence: CDR1 SGHRS, CDR2 YFSETQ. The trim removed 1 base at V and 4 bases at J, leaving 3 bases unmatched. The CDR3, as DNA: TGCGCCAGCAGCTTGAAGGGGGCCGCAGATACGCAGTATTTT. As protein: CASSLKGAADTQYF.